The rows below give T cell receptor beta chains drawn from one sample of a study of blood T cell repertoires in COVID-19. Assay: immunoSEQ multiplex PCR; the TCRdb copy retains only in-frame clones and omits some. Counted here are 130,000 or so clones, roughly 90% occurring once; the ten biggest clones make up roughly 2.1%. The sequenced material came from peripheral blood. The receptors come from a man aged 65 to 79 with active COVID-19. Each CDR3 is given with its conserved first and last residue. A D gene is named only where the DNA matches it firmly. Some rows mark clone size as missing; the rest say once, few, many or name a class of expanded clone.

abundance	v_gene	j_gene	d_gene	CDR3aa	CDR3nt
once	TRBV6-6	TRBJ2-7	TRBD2	CASRPGTRAEEQYF	TGTGCCAGCAGACCCGGGACTAGGGCTGAGGAGCAGTACTTC
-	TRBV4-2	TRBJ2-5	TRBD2	CASSQEGGRASGSVETQYF	TGTGCCAGCAGCCAAGAGGGGGGGCGGGCTAGCGGGAGTGTCGAGACCCAGTACTTC
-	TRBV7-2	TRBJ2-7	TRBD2	CASSSYGLAGGWYEQYF	TGTGCCAGCAGCTCCTACGGACTAGCGGGAGGATGGTACGAGCAGTACTTC
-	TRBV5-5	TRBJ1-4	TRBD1	CASSLAGGTGGEKLFF	TGTGCCAGCAGTCTCGCCGGCGGGACAGGGGGTGAAAAACTGTTTTTT
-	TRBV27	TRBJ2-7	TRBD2	CASSSLTSLSYEQYF	TGTGCCAGCAGTTCGTTGACTAGCCTCTCCTACGAGCAGTACTTC
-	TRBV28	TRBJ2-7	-	CASSPERPGGGAEQYF	TGTGCCAGCAGTCCAGAGAGGCCTGGGGGAGGTGCCGAGCAGTACTTC
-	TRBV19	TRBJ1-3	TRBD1	CASSGRDRAGNTIYF	TGTGCCAGTAGCGGGAGAGACAGGGCTGGAAACACCATATATTTT
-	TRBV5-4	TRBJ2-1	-	CASSLGGFGYNEQFF	TGTGCCAGCAGCTTGGGAGGCTTTGGTTACAATGAGCAGTTCTTC
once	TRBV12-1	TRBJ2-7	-	CASRSPGLGQGSYEQYF	TGTGCCAGCAGATCACCGGGGTTGGGACAGGGATCCTACGAGCAGTACTTC
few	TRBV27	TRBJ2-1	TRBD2	CASSFRGGNYNEQFF	TGTGCCAGCAGTTTCCGGGGAGGGAACTACAATGAGCAGTTCTTC
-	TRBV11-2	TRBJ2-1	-	CASSLQPSQSNEQFF	TGTGCCAGCAGCTTACAACCTAGCCAAAGCAATGAGCAGTTCTTC
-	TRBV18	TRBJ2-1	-	CASSPLQGSYNEQFF	TGTGCCAGCTCACCACTACAGGGTTCCTACAATGAGCAGTTCTTC
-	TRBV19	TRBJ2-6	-	CASSIGFPGLNSGANVLTF	TGTGCCAGTAGTATAGGGTTTCCAGGTCTGAACTCTGGGGCCAACGTCCTGACTTTC
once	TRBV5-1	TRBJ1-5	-	CASSPGSNQPQHF	TGCGCCAGCAGTCCCGGGAGCAATCAGCCCCAGCATTTT
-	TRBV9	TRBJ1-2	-	CASSGTESYGYTF	TGTGCCAGCAGCGGGACAGAGTCCTATGGCTACACCTTC
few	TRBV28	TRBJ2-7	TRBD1	CASRSTGSSYEQYF	TGTGCCAGCAGGTCGACAGGGAGCTCCTACGAGCAGTACTTC
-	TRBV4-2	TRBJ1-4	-	CASSQGGQRNEKLFF	TGTGCCAGCAGCCAAGGGGGGCAACGAAATGAAAAACTGTTTTTT
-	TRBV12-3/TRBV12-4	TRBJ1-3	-	CASKQSSGNTIYF	TGTGCCAGCAAACAGTCCTCTGGAAACACCATATATTTT
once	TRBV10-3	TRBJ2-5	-	CAIEGDGKTQYF	TGTGCCATCGAGGGCGATGGGAAGACCCAGTACTTC
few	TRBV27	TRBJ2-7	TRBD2	CASSLYPGLKEQYF	TGTGCCAGCAGTTTATATCCGGGACTAAAAGAGCAGTACTTC
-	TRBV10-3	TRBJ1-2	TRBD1	CAITGTGDYGYTF	TGTGCCATCACCGGGACAGGCGACTATGGCTACACCTTC
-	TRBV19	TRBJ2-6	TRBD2	CASSMVTSGRASGANVLTF	TGTGCCAGTAGTATGGTAACTAGCGGGAGGGCCTCTGGGGCCAACGTCCTGACTTTC
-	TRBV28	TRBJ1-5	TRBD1	CASSSSGTGPQPQHF	TGTGCCAGCAGTTCTTCCGGGACAGGGCCTCAGCCCCAGCATTTT
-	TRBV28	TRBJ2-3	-	CASTTKSGPDTQYF	TGTGCCAGCACGACAAAAAGTGGCCCAGATACGCAGTATTTT
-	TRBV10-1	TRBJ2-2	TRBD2	CASGRSGSGELFF	TGCGCCAGCGGAAGGAGCGGGAGTGGGGAGCTGTTTTTT
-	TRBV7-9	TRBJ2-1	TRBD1	CASIPRQGSNNEQFF	TGTGCCAGCATCCCTAGACAGGGTAGCAACAATGAGCAGTTCTTC
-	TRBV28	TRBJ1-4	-	CASSLRKEKLFF	TGTGCCAGCAGTTTGAGAAAAGAAAAACTGTTTTTT
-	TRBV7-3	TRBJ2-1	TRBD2	CASSRYGLAGGRSEQFF	TGTGCCAGCAGCCGCTATGGACTAGCGGGAGGGCGGAGTGAGCAGTTCTTC
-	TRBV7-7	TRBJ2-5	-	CASSQSQETQYF	TGTGCTAGCAGCCAATCCCAAGAGACCCAGTACTTC
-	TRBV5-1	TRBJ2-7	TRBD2	CASSLESGRPYEQYF	TGCGCCAGCAGCTTGGAAAGCGGGAGGCCCTACGAGCAGTACTTC
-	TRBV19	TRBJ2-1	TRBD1	CASSSRRGQGAGEQFF	TGTGCCAGTAGTAGCCGGAGGGGACAGGGGGCAGGTGAGCAGTTCTTC
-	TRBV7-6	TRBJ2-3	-	CASSLTPLRDGGTDTQYF	TGTGCCAGCAGCCTCACGCCCCTACGGGACGGGGGAACAGATACGCAGTATTTT
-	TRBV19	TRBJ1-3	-	CASRLQGGDGNTIYF	TGTGCCAGTAGGCTTCAGGGAGGAGACGGAAACACCATATATTTT
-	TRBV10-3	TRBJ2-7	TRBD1	CATGTGATYEQYF	TGTGCCACCGGGACAGGGGCCACCTACGAGCAGTACTTC
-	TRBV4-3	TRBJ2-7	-	CASNGEQGNYEQYF	TGCGCCAGCAACGGTGAACAGGGAAACTACGAGCAGTACTTC
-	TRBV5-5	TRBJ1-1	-	CASSLDSLRGTEAFF	TGTGCCAGCAGCCTCGACAGCCTCCGAGGCACTGAAGCTTTCTTT
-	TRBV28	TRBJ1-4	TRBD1	CASSSGQPSYVEKLFF	TGTGCCAGCAGTTCGGGACAGCCTTCTTATGTTGAAAAACTGTTTTTT
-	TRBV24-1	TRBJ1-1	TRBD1	CATSDTGGTEAFF	TGTGCCACCAGTGATACAGGGGGAACTGAAGCTTTCTTT
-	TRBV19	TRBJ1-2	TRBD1	CASSRQGNYGYTF	TGTGCCAGTAGTAGACAGGGGAACTATGGCTACACCTTC
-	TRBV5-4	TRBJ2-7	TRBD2	CASRRSGSAYEQYF	TGTGCCAGCAGGCGTAGCGGGAGTGCCTACGAGCAGTACTTC
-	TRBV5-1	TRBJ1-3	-	CASSLSGGAGNTIYF	TGCGCCAGCAGCTTGTCCGGGGGTGCTGGAAACACCATATATTTT
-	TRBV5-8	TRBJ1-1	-	CASSSEVEAFF	TGTGCCAGCAGCTCCGAGGTTGAAGCTTTCTTT